The rows below give T cell receptor beta chains drawn from one sample of a study of persistence of HIV-infected CD4 T cells. Which antigens these TCRs recognize remains unknown. Assay: immunoSEQ multiplex PCR; the TCRdb copy retains only in-frame clones and omits some. The sample lists some 30,000 clones; less than 75% were seen once. This material consisted of CD4+ T cells sorted from PBMCs after approximately 19-hour stimulation, taken from a patient who received antiretroviral therapy. The receptors were sampled from an adult man with HIV who was CMV-seropositive. Each CDR3 is given with its conserved first and last residue. A D gene is named only where the DNA matches it firmly. A clone size is listed for some rows: how often the clone was seen (once, few, many), or a class if it is expanded.

d_gene	v_gene	abundance	j_gene	CDR3nt	CDR3aa
-	TRBV5-6	few	TRBJ2-4	TGTGCCAGCAGCTTGTTGGGCAGTACAGTAGCCAAAAACATTCAGTACTTC	CASSLLGSTVAKNIQYF
TRBD1	TRBV19	-	TRBJ2-2	TGTGCCAGTAGTATCGTCGGGACAGGGAGGACCGGGGAGCTGTTTTTT	CASSIVGTGRTGELFF
-	TRBV14	-	TRBJ1-2	TGTGCCAGCAGCTTATACAGGGACGGCTACACCTTC	CASSLYRDGYTF
-	TRBV9	once	TRBJ1-1	TGTGCCAGCAGCGTAGGGCTTGTCGAGAGGGACACTGAAGCTTTCTTT	CASSVGLVERDTEAFF
TRBD1	TRBV5-1	few	TRBJ1-1	TGCGCCAGCAGCCGGGCCGGGACAGGTTCTGAAGCTTTCTTT	CASSRAGTGSEAFF
-	TRBV10-2	-	TRBJ1-1	TGCGCCAGCATTCCCCCCATGTCTCACCCGCAAGCTTTCTTT	CASIPPMSHPQAFF
-	TRBV5-6	-	TRBJ2-7	TGTGCCAGCAGCTCTTACTACGAGCAGTACTTC	CASSSYYEQYF
-	TRBV19	-	TRBJ2-2	TGTGCCAGTAGGGCACGGCGGGGTGGGACCGGGGAGCTGTTTTTT	CASRARRGGTGELFF
TRBD1	TRBV6-2/TRBV6-3	-	TRBJ1-2	TGTGCCAGCAGCCGACAGGGAGACTATGGCTACACCTTC	CASSRQGDYGYTF
-	TRBV24-1	-	TRBJ2-1	TGTGCCACCGCTGCCCCTATTGCGTACAATGAGCAGTTCTTC	CATAAPIAYNEQFF
-	TRBV4-1	medium-sized	TRBJ2-3	TGCGCCAGCAGCCAGATACACATCTTGAGCACAGATACGCAGTATTTT	CASSQIHILSTDTQYF
TRBD1	TRBV9	-	TRBJ1-2	TGTGCCAGCAGCCGCGGACAGGCTGGGAACTATGGCTACACCTTC	CASSRGQAGNYGYTF
-	TRBV19	-	TRBJ1-6	TGTGCCAGTAGTACCGGACAGAATAATTCACCCCTCCACTTT	CASSTGQNNSPLHF
-	TRBV19	medium-sized	TRBJ1-6	TGTGCCAGTAAGTGGAAAGGATGGCTGCTAGATTCACCCCTCCACTTT	CASKWKGWLLDSPLHF
-	TRBV6-5	-	TRBJ1-3	TGTGCCAGCAGCACAGGATATGGCGGAAACACCATATATTTT	CASSTGYGGNTIYF
-	TRBV6-1	-	TRBJ1-3	TGTGCCAGCAGTGCCTCACAAGGGCGAGGAGGTGGAAACACCATATATTTT	CASSASQGRGGGNTIYF